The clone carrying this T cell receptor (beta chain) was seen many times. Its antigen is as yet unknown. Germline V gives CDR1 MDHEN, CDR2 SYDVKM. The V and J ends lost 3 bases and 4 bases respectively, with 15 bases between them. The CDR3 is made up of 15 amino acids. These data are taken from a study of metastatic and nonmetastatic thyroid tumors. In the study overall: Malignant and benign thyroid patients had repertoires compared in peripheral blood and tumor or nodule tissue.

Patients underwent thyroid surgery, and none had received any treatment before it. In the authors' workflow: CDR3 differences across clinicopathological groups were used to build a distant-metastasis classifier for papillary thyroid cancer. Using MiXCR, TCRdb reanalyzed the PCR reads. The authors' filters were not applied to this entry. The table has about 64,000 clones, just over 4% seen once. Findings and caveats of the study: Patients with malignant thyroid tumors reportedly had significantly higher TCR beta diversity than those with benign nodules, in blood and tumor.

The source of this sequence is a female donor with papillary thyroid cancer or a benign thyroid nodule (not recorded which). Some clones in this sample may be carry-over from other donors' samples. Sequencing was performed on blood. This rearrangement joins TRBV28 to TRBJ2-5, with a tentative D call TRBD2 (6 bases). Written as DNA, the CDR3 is TGTGCCAGCAGTTTCGCGGGTAGGGGAGGAGAGACCCAGTACTTC. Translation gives CASSFAGRGGETQYF.